The sample holds a few counts of the clone carrying this T cell receptor (beta chain). The sample originates from a study of blood T cell repertoires in COVID-19. Study-wide background: Samples representing acute and convalescent COVID-19 were sourced from the United States, Italy and Spain. PBMCs, B-cell-depleted T cells, or T cells were the source of the cDNA or gDNA that made up the material.

Authors' analysis steps: The authors estimated nucleated cell counts from reference gene primer amplification. Libraries were prepared by immunoSEQ multiplex PCR; TCRdb keeps only in-frame clonotypes and omits some of them. The V and J calls and clone size are taken from that table; D and trimming were inferred from the DNA. The sample shows over 200,000 clones, 90% of them seen only once. Those enrolled in Seattle joined during active infection and were followed longitudinally afterward. The CDR3 sequence is 13 residues long. With 2 bases removed from V and 4 bases from J, the gap between germline ends came to 8 bases. From germline, CDR1 is KGHSH and CDR2 LQKENI.

Sequenced material: peripheral blood. The rearrangement uses TRBV18 and TRBJ1-2; D remains unclear. The sequence came from a man between 25 and 39 years old with COVID-19, enrolled during active disease. The CDR3 nucleotides are TGTGCCAGCTCACCAGAAGAACTCTATGGCTACACCTTC. Its protein product is CASSPEELYGYTF.